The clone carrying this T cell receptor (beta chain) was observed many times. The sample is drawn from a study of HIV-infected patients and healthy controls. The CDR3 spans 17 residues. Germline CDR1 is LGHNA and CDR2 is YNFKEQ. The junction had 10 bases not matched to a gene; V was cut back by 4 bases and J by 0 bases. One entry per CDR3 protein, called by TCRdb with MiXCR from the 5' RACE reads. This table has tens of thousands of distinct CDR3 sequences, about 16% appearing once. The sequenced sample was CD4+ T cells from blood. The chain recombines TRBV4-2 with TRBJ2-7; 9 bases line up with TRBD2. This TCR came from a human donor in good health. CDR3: CASSRHGAGGSSYEQYF. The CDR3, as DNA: TGTGCCAGCAGCCGCCACGGAGCGGGGGGCAGCTCCTACGAGCAGTACTTC.